Listed below are T cell receptor beta chains from one sample, sequenced in a study of human thymus T cells. The table came from immunoSEQ multiplex PCR; TCRdb's copy has only in-frame clones and leaves some out. The sample shows roughly 120,000 clones, 90% to 95% of them seen only once. The sequencing sample was made of thymus tissue. The receptors derive from a boy less than two years old with a congenital heart defect but otherwise immunologically healthy. Each CDR3 is given with its conserved first and last residue. Each record gives: V gene, D gene, J gene, clone size, CDR3 length, CDR3 protein, CDR3 DNA. A D gene is named only where the DNA matches it firmly. A clone size is listed for some rows: how often the clone was seen (once, few, many), or a class if it is expanded.

V: TRBV7-3
D: -
J: TRBJ2-7
size: -
length: 14
CDR3: CASSLSGGTEEQYF
DNA: TGTGCCAGCAGCCTATCCGGGGGAACTGAAGAGCAGTACTTC

V: TRBV27
D: -
J: TRBJ1-1
size: -
length: 14
CDR3: CASIPRSGDTEAFF
DNA: TGTGCCAGCATCCCCCGTTCAGGGGACACTGAAGCTTTCTTT

V: TRBV7-9
D: -
J: TRBJ2-7
size: -
length: 13
CDR3: CASSPRGRYEQYF
DNA: TGTGCCAGCAGCCCCCGTGGGCGCTACGAGCAGTACTTC

V: TRBV7-2
D: -
J: TRBJ1-5
size: -
length: 15
CDR3: CASSLGGGSNQPQHF
DNA: TGTGCCAGCAGCTTAGGGGGGGGCAGCAATCAGCCCCAGCATTTT

V: TRBV5-6
D: TRBD2
J: TRBJ2-3
size: -
length: 16
CDR3: CASSQVGGGATDTQYF
DNA: TGTGCCAGCAGCCAGGTTGGCGGGGGGGCCACAGATACGCAGTATTTT

V: TRBV18
D: -
J: TRBJ2-7
size: once
length: 18
CDR3: CASSPQIKTGQAYDEQYF
DNA: TGTGCCAGCTCACCACAAATTAAGACGGGTCAGGCGTACGACGAGCAGTACTTC

V: TRBV7-9
D: TRBD1
J: TRBJ1-1
size: -
length: 13
CDR3: CASSSLPTGEAFF
DNA: TGTGCCAGCAGCTCACTACCGACAGGGGAGGCTTTCTTT

V: TRBV5-1
D: -
J: TRBJ2-2
size: -
length: 15
CDR3: CASSPNRGGNGELFF
DNA: TGCGCCAGCAGCCCCAACAGGGGAGGGAACGGGGAGCTGTTTTTT

V: TRBV4-3
D: -
J: TRBJ1-3
size: -
length: 15
CDR3: CASSQDPGSGNTIYF
DNA: TGCGCCAGCAGCCAAGACCCGGGTTCTGGAAACACCATATATTTT

V: TRBV15
D: -
J: TRBJ2-1
size: -
length: 13
CDR3: CATSRDGDNEQFF
DNA: TGTGCCACCAGCAGAGATGGGGACAATGAGCAGTTCTTC

V: TRBV7-2
D: TRBD2
J: TRBJ2-3
size: -
length: 17
CDR3: CASSFQTSGGSTDTQYF
DNA: TGTGCCAGCAGCTTTCAGACTAGCGGGGGGAGCACAGATACGCAGTATTTT

V: TRBV27
D: -
J: TRBJ2-1
size: -
length: 14
CDR3: CASRRTGLGNEQFF
DNA: TGTGCCAGCAGGCGCACAGGGTTAGGAAATGAGCAGTTCTTC

V: TRBV28
D: TRBD1
J: TRBJ1-5
size: -
length: 12
CDR3: CASRFTGAPQHF
DNA: TGTGCCAGCAGGTTTACAGGGGCGCCCCAGCATTTT

V: TRBV7-2
D: TRBD2
J: TRBJ2-7
size: -
length: 15
CDR3: CASSSAGGPTYEQYF
DNA: TGTGCCAGCAGCTCAGCGGGGGGACCGACCTACGAGCAGTACTTC

V: TRBV18
D: TRBD2
J: TRBJ2-1
size: -
length: 19
CDR3: CASSPPGLAGASSYNEQFF
DNA: TGTGCCAGCTCACCTCCGGGACTAGCGGGGGCCTCCTCCTACAATGAGCAGTTCTTC

V: TRBV4-3
D: TRBD1
J: TRBJ1-2
size: -
length: 15
CDR3: CASSPREGANYGYTF
DNA: TGCGCCAGCAGCCCAAGGGAGGGGGCCAACTATGGCTACACCTTC

V: TRBV7-9
D: -
J: TRBJ2-5
size: -
length: 14
CDR3: CASSLDREEETQYF
DNA: TGTGCCAGCAGCTTAGACAGGGAAGAAGAGACCCAGTACTTC

V: TRBV30
D: TRBD2
J: TRBJ2-7
size: -
length: 15
CDR3: CASRKTSGGPYEQYF
DNA: TGTGCCTCGCGAAAGACTAGCGGGGGGCCATACGAGCAGTACTTC